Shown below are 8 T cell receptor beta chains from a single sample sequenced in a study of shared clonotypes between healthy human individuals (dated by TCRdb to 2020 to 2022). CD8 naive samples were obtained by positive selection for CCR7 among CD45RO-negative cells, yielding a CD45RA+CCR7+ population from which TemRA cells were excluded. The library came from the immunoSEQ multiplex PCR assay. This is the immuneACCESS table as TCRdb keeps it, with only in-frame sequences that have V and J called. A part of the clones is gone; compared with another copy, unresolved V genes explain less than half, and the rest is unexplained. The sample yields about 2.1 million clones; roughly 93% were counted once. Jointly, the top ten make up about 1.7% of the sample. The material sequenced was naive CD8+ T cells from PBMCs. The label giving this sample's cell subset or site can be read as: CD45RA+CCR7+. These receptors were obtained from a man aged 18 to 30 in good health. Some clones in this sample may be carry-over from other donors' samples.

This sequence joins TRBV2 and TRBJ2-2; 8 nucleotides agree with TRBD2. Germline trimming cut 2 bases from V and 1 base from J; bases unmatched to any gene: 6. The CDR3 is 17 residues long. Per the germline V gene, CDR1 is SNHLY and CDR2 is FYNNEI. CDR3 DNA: TGTGCCAGCAGTGAAAATACTAGCGGAGGGAACACCGGGGAGCTGTTTTTT. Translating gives CASSENTSGGNTGELFF.

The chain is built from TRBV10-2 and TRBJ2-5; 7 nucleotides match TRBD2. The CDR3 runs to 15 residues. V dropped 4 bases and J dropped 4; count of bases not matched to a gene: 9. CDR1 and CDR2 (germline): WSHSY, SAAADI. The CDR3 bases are TGCGCCAGCAGTGTTGGCGGGAGTCCCGGAGAGACCCAGTACTTC. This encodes CASSVGGSPGETQYF.

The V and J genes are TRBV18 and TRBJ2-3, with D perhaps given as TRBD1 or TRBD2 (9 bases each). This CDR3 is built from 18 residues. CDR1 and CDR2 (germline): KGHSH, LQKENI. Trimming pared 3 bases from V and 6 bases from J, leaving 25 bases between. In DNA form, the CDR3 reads TGTGCCAGCTCACCGACAGGGGGAACAAGCGGGAGGCCCGATACGCAGTATTTT. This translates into CASSPTGGTSGRPDTQYF.

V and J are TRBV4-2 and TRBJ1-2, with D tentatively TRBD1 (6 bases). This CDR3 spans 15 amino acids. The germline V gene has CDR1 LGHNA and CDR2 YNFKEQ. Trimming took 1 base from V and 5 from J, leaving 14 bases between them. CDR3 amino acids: CASSQGPGAIYGYTF. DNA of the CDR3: TGTGCCAGCAGCCAAGGGCCAGGGGCCATTTATGGCTACACCTTC.

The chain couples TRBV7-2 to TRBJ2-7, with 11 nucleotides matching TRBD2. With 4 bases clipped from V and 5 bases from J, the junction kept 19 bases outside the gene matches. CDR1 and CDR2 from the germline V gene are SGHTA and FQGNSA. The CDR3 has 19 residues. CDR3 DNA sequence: TGTGCCAGCAGCTCCCATGGAAGACTAGCGGGACACCTCTCGGACGAGCAGTACTTC. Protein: CASSSHGRLAGHLSDEQYF.

CDR3 sequence (DNA): TGCGCCAGCAGCTCCGAACGGGACAGGGGCTGGCAGACCCAGTACTTC. This translates into CASSSERDRGWQTQYF. J is TRBJ2-5 and V is TRBV5-1; 10 nucleotides agree with TRBD1. This CDR3 contains 16 residues. Germline V gene lookup returns CDR1 SGHRS and CDR2 YFSETQ. The V gene end was trimmed by 3 bases and the J gene end by 6 bases; junction bases not matched to a gene: 11.

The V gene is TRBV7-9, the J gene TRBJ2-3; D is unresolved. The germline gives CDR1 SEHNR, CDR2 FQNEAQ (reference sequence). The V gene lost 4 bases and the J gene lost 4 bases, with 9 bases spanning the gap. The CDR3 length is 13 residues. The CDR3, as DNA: TGTGCCAGCAGCTCCACCAGTCCAGATACGCAGTATTTT. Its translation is CASSSTSPDTQYF.

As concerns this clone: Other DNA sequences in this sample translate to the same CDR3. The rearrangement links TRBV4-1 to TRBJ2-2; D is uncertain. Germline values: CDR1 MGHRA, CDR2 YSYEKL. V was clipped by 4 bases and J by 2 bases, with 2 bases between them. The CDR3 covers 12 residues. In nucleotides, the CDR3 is TGCGCCAGCAGCCGAAACACCGGGGAGCTGTTTTTT. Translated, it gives CASSRNTGELFF.